This TCR beta chain was found in a study of memory CD4+ T cells and cytomegalovirus serostatus. Findings and limits, study-wide: The CMV-associated TCR signature appears largely within the CD4+ memory repertoire.

Single viable CD3+CD4+CD8-CD45RO+ cells were sorted as the memory CD4+ T cells. A note on this clone: Antigen: not known.

Here immunoSEQ multiplex PCR was the method, and the copy in TCRdb shows in-frame clones only, minus some. The sample shows around 40,000 clones, around three quarters of them seen only once. The CDR3 is 15 residues long. Trimming took 4 bases from V and 3 from J, leaving 13 bases between them. Germline V gene lookup returns CDR1 SGHRS and CDR2 YFSETQ. The rearrangement uses TRBV5-1 and TRBJ1-4; possibly TRBD1 for D (6 bases). This TCR derives from an adult in good health and CMV-seronegative. The sequencing input was memory CD4+ T cells from blood. The CDR3 DNA reads TGCGCCAGCAGCACTACATCAGGGGCTAATGAAAAACTGTTTTTT. Translation gives CASSTTSGANEKLFF.